These T cell receptor beta chains were read from a single sample in a study of Ad26.COV2.S vaccination and SARS-CoV-2 variants. The table came from immunoSEQ multiplex PCR; TCRdb's copy has only in-frame clones and leaves some out. The table has over 400,000 clones, roughly 91% seen once. Source: peripheral blood, taken in a trial of Ad26.COV2.S vaccine versus placebo. All receptors come from a person aged 18-60 years who received the Ad26.COV2.S COVID-19 vaccine or a placebo. Both conserved end residues are part of each CDR3. Each record gives: clone size, D gene, V gene, J gene, CDR3 DNA, CDR3 protein. The D gene is left open where the match is weak. Only some rows state a clone size, as once, few, many or a class for expanded clones.

>NA|NA|TRBV30|TRBJ1-2
TGTGCCTGGAGTGGAGGGGGAAACTATGGCTACACCTTC
CAWSGGGNYGYTF
>NA|NA|TRBV27|TRBJ2-2
TGTGCCAGCAGGACTTCGGGAACCAACACCGGGGAGCTGTTTTTT
CASRTSGTNTGELFF
>NA|TRBD2|TRBV9|TRBJ2-2
TGTGCCAGCAGCGTAGGGAGACTAGCGGGAGTGGTCGGGGAGCTGTTTTTT
CASSVGRLAGVVGELFF
>NA|NA|TRBV27|TRBJ1-1
TGTGCCAGCAGTTCCCCCGGTCAGGGCACTGAAGCTTTCTTT
CASSSPGQGTEAFF
>NA|NA|TRBV4-1|TRBJ2-1
TGCGCCAGCAGCCAACCGACTCGGGACCGCTACAATGAGCAGTTCTTC
CASSQPTRDRYNEQFF
>NA|TRBD2|TRBV19|TRBJ2-5
TGTGCCAGTAGTTTCGGACTAGCGGGGTTCAAAGAGACCCAGTACTTC
CASSFGLAGFKETQYF
>NA|NA|TRBV27|TRBJ1-6
TGTGCCAGCAGTCCCATTAATTCACCCCTCCACTTT
CASSPINSPLHF
>NA|TRBD1|TRBV6-2/TRBV6-3|TRBJ2-2
TGTGCCAGCAGTTCACCCATAACAGGGGGATATAACACCGGGGAGCTGTTTTTT
CASSSPITGGYNTGELFF
>NA|NA|TRBV7-9|TRBJ2-1
TGTGCCAGCAGCTTAGCGGGAGACAATGAGCAGTTCTTC
CASSLAGDNEQFF
>NA|NA|TRBV7-9|TRBJ2-3
TGTGCCAGCAGCTTAGCTTCTGGGGCGGCAGATACGCAGTATTTT
CASSLASGAADTQYF
>NA|TRBD2|TRBV19|TRBJ2-7
TGTGCCAGTAGTATGTCAGCGGGAGTGGTCTACGAGCAGTACTTC
CASSMSAGVVYEQYF
>NA|NA|TRBV9|TRBJ2-7
TGTGCCAGCAGCACGACAATCGGCCACGAGCAGTACTTC
CASSTTIGHEQYF
>NA|NA|TRBV5-4|TRBJ2-7
TGTGCCAGCAGCTCCGCGGGCGGCCTCTACGAGCAGTACTTC
CASSSAGGLYEQYF
>NA|NA|TRBV6-1|TRBJ2-3
TGTGCCAGCAGTGATGGCGGTACAGATACGCAGTATTTT
CASSDGGTDTQYF
>NA|TRBD2|TRBV24-1|TRBJ2-3
TGTGCCACCAGTGAGTTTCCGGGACTAGCGGGCCCAGATACGCAGTATTTT
CATSEFPGLAGPDTQYF
>NA|NA|TRBV27|TRBJ2-1
TGTGCCAGCACCTCTGGCAATGAGCAGTTCTTC
CASTSGNEQFF
>NA|TRBD2|TRBV5-1|TRBJ2-5
TGCGCCAGCAGAGTTAGCGGGAACCAAGAGACCCAGTACTTC
CASRVSGNQETQYF
>NA|NA|TRBV7-6|TRBJ1-3
TGTGCCAGCAGCTTAGGGCGTTACTCTGGAAACACCATATATTTT
CASSLGRYSGNTIYF
>NA|NA|TRBV5-1|TRBJ2-7
TGCGCCAGCAGCCGGGACCGTCCTGCAAGTTACGAGCAGTACTTC
CASSRDRPASYEQYF
>NA|TRBD1|TRBV18|TRBJ1-5
TGTGCCAGCTCAACGGACAGGGGCCAGCCCCAGCATTTT
CASSTDRGQPQHF
>NA|TRBD1|TRBV27|TRBJ2-2
TGTGCCAGCAGACCGGGACAGCTTATCACCGGGGAGCTGTTTTTT
CASRPGQLITGELFF
>NA|NA|TRBV30|TRBJ1-2
TGTGCCTGGAGTTCCCCCCCCAGACTAAAAACTAACTATGGCTACACCTTC
CAWSSPPRLKTNYGYTF
>few|NA|TRBV7-9|TRBJ1-2
TGTGCCAGCAGCTTGGTCCAAAGCTATGGCTACACCTTC
CASSLVQSYGYTF
>NA|TRBD1|TRBV11-3|TRBJ2-3
TGTGCCAGCAGCCTTCGACAGGGGGTATTAGATACGCAGTATTTT
CASSLRQGVLDTQYF
>NA|NA|TRBV15|TRBJ1-1
TGTGCCACCAGCAGAGATGGAGGGAACACTGAAGCTTTCTTT
CATSRDGGNTEAFF
>NA|NA|TRBV29-1|TRBJ1-4
TGCAGCGTTGTTCTGTGGGGGGGAAATGATGAAAAACTGTTTTTT
CSVVLWGGNDEKLFF
>NA|NA|TRBV11-2|TRBJ1-6
TGTGCCAGCAGCTCTGACACATATAATTCACCCCTCCACTTT
CASSSDTYNSPLHF
>NA|NA|TRBV7-9|TRBJ2-2
TGTGCCAGCAGCCCTAGCGCGGGGAACACCGGGGAGCTGTTTTTT
CASSPSAGNTGELFF
>NA|TRBD1|TRBV2|TRBJ1-5
TGTGCCAGCAGTGAAGCAAACCCGAGACAGGGGAGGTGGCAGCCCCAGCATTTT
CASSEANPRQGRWQPQHF
>once|TRBD1|TRBV28|TRBJ1-1
TGTGCCAGCAGTTCACAGGGGACTTTAGAAGCTTTCTTT
CASSSQGTLEAFF
>NA|TRBD1|TRBV6-2/TRBV6-3|TRBJ1-5
TGTGCCAGCAGTTACACGGACAGGGGGATTCGCAATCAGCCCCAGCATTTT
CASSYTDRGIRNQPQHF
>NA|TRBD2|TRBV28|TRBJ2-1
TGTGCCAGCAGTTTATCGGGAGGGCCCTACAATGAGCAGTTCTTC
CASSLSGGPYNEQFF
>once|TRBD1|TRBV28|TRBJ2-7
TGTGCCAGCAGTTCACCCCAGGGGGCTTTCTACGAGCAGTACTTC
CASSSPQGAFYEQYF
>NA|TRBD1|TRBV3-1/TRBV3-2|TRBJ2-2
TGTGCCAGCAGCCCCTCCGGGACAGGCAACACCGGGGAGCTGTTTTTT
CASSPSGTGNTGELFF
>NA|NA|TRBV12-3/TRBV12-4|TRBJ1-1
TGTGCCAGCAGTCCAGGACCTTATGAAGCTTTCTTT
CASSPGPYEAFF
>NA|TRBD2|TRBV7-9|TRBJ2-7
TGTGCCAGCAGCCCCATAGTACCGCTACCGGGACTAGTTAGAGGCGAGCAGTACTTC
CASSPIVPLPGLVRGEQYF
>NA|NA|TRBV18|TRBJ2-3
TGTGCCAGCTCACCATTGGGGGACACAGATACGCAGTATTTT
CASSPLGDTDTQYF
>once|NA|TRBV5-1|TRBJ2-2
TGCGCCAGCAGGGAAAACACCGGGGAGCTGTTTTTT
CASRENTGELFF
>NA|TRBD1|TRBV10-3|TRBJ1-3
TGTGCCATCAGGCCGGGACAGGGGGGACACACCATATATTTT
CAIRPGQGGHTIYF
>NA|TRBD1|TRBV11-3|TRBJ2-2
TGTGCCAGCAGCTCCGGGGACAGTTACACCGGGGAGCTGTTTTTT
CASSSGDSYTGELFF
>NA|TRBD2|TRBV29-1|TRBJ2-1
TGCAGCGTTGTGGCGGGAGGATCCGGCTCCTACAATGAGCAGTTCTTC
CSVVAGGSGSYNEQFF
>NA|NA|TRBV9|TRBJ2-7
TGTGCCAGCAGCGTAGGGGGGGACCTCTTCTACGAGCAGTACTTC
CASSVGGDLFYEQYF
>NA|NA|TRBV7-8|TRBJ2-7
TGTGCCAGCAGATCCAGGTTGGGCCACGAGCAGTACTTC
CASRSRLGHEQYF
>NA|NA|TRBV7-2|TRBJ2-5
TGTGCCAGCAGGGGGATGGGAGTAGCCCCCCAAGAGACCCAGTACTTC
CASRGMGVAPQETQYF
>NA|NA|TRBV5-1|TRBJ2-5
TGCGCCAGCAGCTTGGGGCTCGTGGAGACCCAGTACTTC
CASSLGLVETQYF
>NA|NA|TRBV29-1|TRBJ1-1
TGCAGCGTTGCAGGGGACACTGAAGCTTTCTTT
CSVAGDTEAFF
>NA|NA|TRBV2|TRBJ2-6
TGTGCCAGCACTCAAAGAGGATTGGGAGGTGGGGCCAACGTCCTGACTTTC
CASTQRGLGGGANVLTF
>NA|NA|TRBV7-2|TRBJ2-7
TGTGCCAGCAGCCCACCTCGCCAGGGAAGGTACGAGCAGTACTTC
CASSPPRQGRYEQYF
>NA|TRBD1|TRBV6-2/TRBV6-3|TRBJ2-2
TGTGCCAGCAGTGACAGGGCGACCACCGGGGAGCTGTTTTTT
CASSDRATTGELFF
>NA|NA|TRBV3-1/TRBV3-2|TRBJ2-1
TGTGCCAGCAGCCAAACTCAGGGGATCGATGAGCAGTTCTTC
CASSQTQGIDEQFF
>NA|NA|TRBV6-2/TRBV6-3|TRBJ1-3
TGTGCCAGCAGTTACTCGAGTTTTACAAGGCCTGGAAACACCATATATTTT
CASSYSSFTRPGNTIYF